This T cell receptor (beta chain) emerged from a study of T-cell reconstitution after alpha-beta-depleted transplantation in children. Whole-study findings and limits: Surviving recipient T cells and intrathymic progenitors accounted for some patients' high TCRbeta diversity at day 60. Two months or so post-transplant, alpha-beta T cells reportedly derived from several hundred expanded graft clones.

This clonotype occurred many times. Its antigen is as yet unknown. J was trimmed by 0 bases and V by 2 bases; bases with no gene match: 1. The CDR3 totals 15 residues. Germline lookup yields CDR1 SGHTA and CDR2 FQGNSA. Unique molecular identifiers were used in preparing the TCRbeta library. MiXCR was run by TCRdb on the PCR reads, yielding one entry per CDR3 protein. The sample includes some 300,000 distinct CDR3 sequences, about 9.4% of them seen just once. This TCR was recovered from a boy less than two years old with acute myeloid leukemia, due to receive a stem cell transplant. This rearrangement joins TRBV7-2 to TRBJ1-3, with TRBD1 matching 7 bases. Here the sequenced sample was PBMCs, taken before TCRalphabeta/CD19-depleted stem cell transplant. In nucleotides, the CDR3 is TGTGCCAGCAGCTTACAGGGGGGCTCTGGAAACACCATATATTTT. Translating gives CASSLQGGSGNTIYF.